This is a list of T cell receptor beta chains from one sample in a study of T-cell memory formation after mild COVID-19. A single record per CDR3 protein comes from TCRdb applying MiXCR to the 5' RACE reads. The table shows approximately 450,000 distinct CDR3 sequences, with 18% occurring only once. What was sequenced was PBMCs or a T cell subset sorted from them (not recorded which). The receptor set was obtained from an adult woman who had mild COVID-19 (a few samples of this study predate the infection). Cell type and time point are not known. The CDR3 runs from the conserved cysteine through the conserved F or W. D genes are given only for firm matches. The size of a clone is reported for some rows only, either as once, few or many, or as a class for expanded clones.

TRBJ2-1 | NA | TRBV7-6 | TRBD2 | CASSSGLAENNEQFF | TGTGCCAGCAGCTCGGGACTAGCGGAGAACAATGAGCAGTTCTTC
TRBJ1-5 | NA | TRBV12-3/TRBV12-4 | NA | CASSLERLQPQHF | TGTGCCAGCAGTTTAGAGAGACTTCAGCCCCAGCATTTT
TRBJ1-1 | NA | TRBV5-5 | NA | CASSLGWGTMNTEAFF | TGTGCCAGCAGCTTGGGGTGGGGCACAATGAACACTGAAGCTTTCTTT
TRBJ2-5 | few | TRBV3-1 | NA | CASSQADRKGGGGYF | TGTGCCAGCAGCCAAGCAGACAGGAAGGGAGGAGGTGGTTACTTC
TRBJ1-2 | NA | TRBV3-2 | NA | CASSQWVAFNGYTF | TGTGCCAGCAGCCAATGGGTGGCATTCAATGGCTACACCTTC
TRBJ1-4 | few | TRBV27 | NA | CASSFPAGQLFF | TGTGCCAGCAGTTTCCCGGCAGGGCAGCTGTTTTTT
TRBJ2-1 | many | TRBV7-2 | NA | CASSLSLNEQFF | TGTGCCAGCAGCTTATCTCTCAATGAGCAGTTCTTC
TRBJ1-2 | few | TRBV7-8 | NA | CASSLKGGDYGYTF | TGTGCCAGCAGCTTAAAGGGGGGAGACTATGGCTACACCTTC
TRBJ2-7 | NA | TRBV12-3/TRBV12-4 | NA | CASSPGQSLNYEQYF | TGTGCCAGCAGCCCAGGACAGTCCTTAAACTACGAGCAGTACTTC
TRBJ2-7 | few | TRBV29-1 | TRBD1 | CSVSGQGAYEQYF | TGCAGCGTTTCTGGACAGGGGGCCTACGAGCAGTACTTC
TRBJ2-3 | few | TRBV4-2 | NA | CASSPTGGTDTQYF | TGTGCCAGCAGCCCCACGGGGGGCACAGATACGCAGTATTTT
TRBJ2-5 | few | TRBV5-1 | NA | CASSLSLFEETQYF | TGCGCCAGCAGCTTGAGCCTGTTTGAAGAGACCCAGTACTTC
TRBJ1-1 | NA | TRBV5-1 | NA | CASSLEGVKTEAFF | TGCGCCAGCAGCTTGGAGGGGGTAAAGACTGAAGCTTTCTTT
TRBJ2-1 | NA | TRBV9 | TRBD2 | CASSALSGGFNEQFF | TGTGCCAGCAGCGCCCTTAGCGGGGGGTTCAATGAGCAGTTCTTC
TRBJ2-6 | NA | TRBV7-8 | NA | CASSLLARTPSSGANVLTF | TGTGCCAGCAGCTTACTCGCTAGGACCCCGAGCTCTGGGGCCAACGTCCTGACTTTC
TRBJ2-2 | NA | TRBV6-1 | NA | CASSEAGGFETGELFF | TGTGCCAGCAGTGAAGCTGGAGGATTCGAGACCGGGGAGCTGTTTTTT
TRBJ1-4 | few | TRBV7-9 | NA | CASSRTGSNEKLFF | TGTGCCAGCAGCCGCACCGGGTCTAATGAAAAACTGTTTTTT
TRBJ1-4 | NA | TRBV13 | NA | CASSPRTGANEKLFF | TGTGCCAGCAGCCCGCGGACCGGGGCTAATGAAAAACTGTTTTTT
TRBJ1-5 | NA | TRBV18 | TRBD1 | CASSPNRGGPQPQHF | TGTGCCAGCTCACCTAACAGGGGGGGGCCTCAGCCCCAGCATTTT
TRBJ1-1 | NA | TRBV21-1 | NA | CASSKGAGRLDPMNTEAFF | TGTGCCAGCAGCAAAGGCGCGGGACGGCTGGATCCCATGAACACTGAAGCTTTCTTT
TRBJ1-1 | few | TRBV20-1 | TRBD1 | CSARETGGGPAFF | TGCAGTGCTAGAGAGACAGGGGGCGGGCCGGCTTTCTTT
TRBJ2-3 | few | TRBV10-3 | TRBD2 | CAISESLKTSGRSTDTQYF | TGTGCCATCAGTGAGTCGCTTAAGACTAGCGGGAGATCGACAGATACGCAGTATTTT
TRBJ2-2 | many | TRBV3-1 | TRBD1 | CASSQEDRAASTGELFF | TGTGCCAGCAGCCAAGAGGACAGGGCGGCGTCAACCGGGGAGCTGTTTTTT
TRBJ2-5 | NA | TRBV19 | TRBD1 | CASSIQGAVETQYF | TGTGCCAGTAGTATCCAGGGGGCGGTCGAGACCCAGTACTTC
TRBJ2-3 | NA | TRBV5-1 | NA | CASSPDSLADTQYF | TGCGCCAGCAGCCCGGACAGTCTCGCAGATACGCAGTATTTT
TRBJ2-1 | NA | TRBV6-6 | TRBD2 | CASSYAGDYGNNEQFF | TGTGCCAGCAGTTACGCCGGGGACTATGGGAACAATGAGCAGTTCTTC
TRBJ2-2 | few | TRBV7-8 | NA | CASSYTRADTGELFF | TGTGCCAGCAGTTACACCCGGGCCGACACCGGGGAGCTGTTTTTT
TRBJ2-3 | NA | TRBV30 | NA | CAWSVDAYTDTQYF | TGTGCCTGGAGTGTAGACGCCTACACAGATACGCAGTATTTT
TRBJ1-5 | NA | TRBV6-5 | NA | CASSPTSQPQHF | TGTGCCAGCAGCCCCACCTCCCAGCCCCAGCATTTT
TRBJ2-1 | few | TRBV7-9 | NA | CASSLDTSYNEQFF | TGTGCCAGCAGCTTGGATACGTCGTACAATGAGCAGTTCTTC
TRBJ1-2 | few | TRBV5-8 | NA | CASSLDPAGGYTF | TGTGCCAGCAGCTTGGATCCAGCGGGAGGCTACACCTTC
TRBJ2-7 | NA | TRBV5-1 | NA | CASSGGQGVILDEQYF | TGCGCCAGCTCTGGGGGCCAGGGCGTCATCCTGGACGAGCAGTACTTC
TRBJ2-2 | few | TRBV6-5 | TRBD2 | CASSYSYGLAGTGELFF | TGTGCCAGCAGTTACTCGTACGGACTAGCGGGGACCGGGGAGCTGTTTTTT
TRBJ1-2 | NA | TRBV20-1 | TRBD1 | CSAFPGGGYTF | TGCAGTGCTTTCCCAGGGGGTGGCTACACCTTC
TRBJ1-5 | few | TRBV7-9 | NA | CASSPPGTVGQPQHF | TGTGCCAGCAGCCCCCCTGGCACGGTCGGTCAGCCCCAGCATTTT
TRBJ1-3 | few | TRBV7-3 | NA | CASPTRERVSGNTIYF | TGTGCCAGCCCGACCCGGGAACGTGTCTCTGGAAACACCATATATTTT
TRBJ2-1 | once | TRBV20-1 | TRBD2 | CSARKGLAGGPYNEQFF | TGCAGTGCTAGAAAAGGACTAGCGGGGGGGCCCTACAATGAGCAGTTCTTC
TRBJ2-5 | NA | TRBV7-9 | NA | CASADGAVQETQYF | TGTGCCAGCGCCGATGGGGCAGTTCAAGAGACCCAGTACTTC
TRBJ2-1 | NA | TRBV11-1 | TRBD2 | CASSSNTGTSGYNEQFF | TGTGCCAGCAGCTCAAACACCGGGACTAGCGGTTACAATGAGCAGTTCTTC
TRBJ2-5 | NA | TRBV5-1 | NA | CASRTEGTQYF | TGCGCCAGCAGGACAGAAGGGACCCAGTACTTC
TRBJ2-5 | few | TRBV4-1 | TRBD1 | CASSQDVQGAEETQYF | TGCGCCAGCAGCCAAGACGTACAGGGGGCTGAAGAGACCCAGTACTTC
TRBJ1-1 | few | TRBV12-3/TRBV12-4 | TRBD1 | CASSPPVDRVEFPFF | TGTGCCAGCAGTCCTCCGGTGGACAGGGTCGAGTTCCCTTTCTTT
TRBJ2-7 | few | TRBV7-8 | TRBD1 | CASSLAGQGGEQYF | TGTGCCAGCAGCTTAGCGGGACAGGGTGGTGAGCAGTACTTC
TRBJ2-3 | NA | TRBV24-1 | NA | CATSDRRGASDTQYF | TGTGCCACCAGTGATCGACGGGGGGCCTCAGATACGCAGTATTTT
TRBJ1-2 | NA | TRBV18 | NA | CASSPSTDGLYGYTF | TGTGCCAGCTCACCATCGACGGACGGCCTCTATGGCTACACCTTC
TRBJ2-4 | NA | TRBV5-6 | NA | CASSLRTSGPKNIQYF | TGTGCCAGCAGCTTGCGAACGTCGGGTCCCAAAAACATTCAGTACTTC